This T cell receptor beta chain was profiled in a study of vaccination and CD4 T cells after COVID-19 (dated by TCRdb to the early 2020s). Some background on the complete study: Every convalescent patient had a positive nasal swab PCR test for SARS-CoV-2, with mild disease in several patients and severe disease in one. The convalescent cohort comprised six males and four females, including two Hispanic individuals, seven Caucasians, two Asians and one multiracial person. Participants got two doses of the Pfizer-BioNTech BNT162b2 vaccine (n=8) or two doses of the Moderna mRNA-1273 vaccine (n=2). Post-COVID blood samples were collected from convalescent patients a median of around 96 days after diagnosis, with a range of roughly 30 to 161 days. Post-vaccine blood samples were obtained a median of around 74 days after the second vaccine dose, with a range of roughly 13 to 250 days. Overlapping spike peptide pools from SARS-CoV-2 and from the common cold coronaviruses HCoV-NL63, HCoV-OC43 and HCoV-229E were used as culture stimuli. In control cultures, a CEFX viral epitope pool was used as positive control, an HIV-1 Nef peptide pool was used as negative control, or no peptide was added. In 10 COVID-19 convalescent patients and a handful of infection-naive healthy vaccine recipients, the spike-specific CD4+ TCR repertoire before mRNA vaccination was compared with the repertoire after mRNA vaccination.

The library came from PCR. At the Johns Hopkins FTIC core, DNA from the cultured CD4+ T cells underwent TCR sequencing with the Oncomine TCR Beta short-read assay. The QIAamp micro DNA kit was used to extract genomic DNA from the cultured CD4+ T cells. Oncomine TCR Beta libraries from cultured CD4+ T cells were pooled using unique dual indexes and sequenced on an Illumina iSeq 100. On the authors' methods: Non-productive sequences were filtered out, and CDR3s that did not start with C, did not end with F or W, or were shorter than 7 amino acids were discarded. The MANAFEST web application identified antigen-specific clonotypes by comparing peptide-stimulated wells against reference wells and other culture wells. An FDR below 0.05, an odds ratio above 5, and a productive frequency above 0.1% in at least two of three replicate wells were required for clones to be considered positive. A clonotype was classed as cross-reactive if the clonotype showed significant expansion both in SARS-CoV-2 spike wells and in at least one common cold coronavirus spike condition. CDR3 homology was assessed with Levenshtein distances (stringdist) and unrooted phylogenetic trees (ape) in R version 3.6.1. TCRdb reprocessed the public reads (quality trimming at Q25 with fastp, clone calling with MiXCR) and kept in-frame beta chains. Merged by CDR3 protein, the rows form single entries marked with the most common genes and DNA. These V and J calls are TCRdb output, not the study's own analysis. This sample comprises 4,600 or so distinct CDR3 sequences, about 31% of them detected only once. The top ten hold 25% to 35% of the sample.

Of note for this clonotype: Its antigen is still unknown. Base qualities are not provided; no much larger clone lies one nucleotide away.

The treatment or condition label on this specimen signifies: roughly 10-day PBMC culture with coronavirus spike peptide pools or control peptides (ViraFEST assay). The study used the ViraFEST assay, which expanded antigen-specific T cells with peptide pools and then identified expanded clonotypes by TCR sequencing. The positive SARS-CoV-2 PCR tests of the convalescent patients were dated from March to December 2020, before the Alpha, Beta and Delta variants emerged in the United States. Each well held more than 1.5 million PBMCs cultured in IMDM containing approximately 5.3% human AB serum and roughly 10 IU/ml IL-2, with 10 ug/ml peptide pools added. On days 3 and 7, half of the culture medium was replaced with fresh IL-2-containing medium. CD4+ T cells were isolated after roughly nine days of culture through negative selection using the EasySep CD4+ T cell isolation kit. Ficoll-Paque Plus gradient centrifugation was used to isolate PBMCs from whole blood, and the isolated PBMCs were then either used fresh or cryopreserved at -140C. Culture conditions were generally each tested in triplicate wells.

From the cysteine up to the phenylalanine, the CDR3 has a length of 12 residues. This entry keeps only the CDR3 DNA: 36 bases, framed from base 1. Trimming removed 0 bases from V and 3 bases from J, leaving 6 bases between the germline ends. The germline V gene (reference sequence) specifies DFQATT as CDR1 and SNEGSKA as CDR2. What the study reported, not specific to this receptor: The study included relatively few convalescent patients and did not analyze early timepoints after natural infection. An increase in the median number of SARS-CoV-2-reactive clonotypes from 21 after infection to some 40 after vaccination was observed, but the change was not found to be significant. In convalescent patients, a median roughly 83% of post-vaccine SARS-CoV-2-reactive clones were detected only after vaccination, and vaccine-specific priming was suggested by this finding. Of the vaccine-specific clones found in convalescent patients, nearly all (304 of 307) were mono-reactive for SARS-CoV-2 spike instead of being cross-reactive with common cold coronaviruses.

The V and J segments used are TRBV20-1 and TRBJ2-7; TRBD1 is a possible D gene, resting on 6 matching bases. The sample was CD4+ T cells from blood, cultured in vitro. The TCR was taken from a human donor who had recovered from COVID-19. This receptor has the CDR3 CSAREGHYEQYF. DNA sequence: TGCAGTGCTAGAGAGGGACACTACGAGCAGTACTTC.